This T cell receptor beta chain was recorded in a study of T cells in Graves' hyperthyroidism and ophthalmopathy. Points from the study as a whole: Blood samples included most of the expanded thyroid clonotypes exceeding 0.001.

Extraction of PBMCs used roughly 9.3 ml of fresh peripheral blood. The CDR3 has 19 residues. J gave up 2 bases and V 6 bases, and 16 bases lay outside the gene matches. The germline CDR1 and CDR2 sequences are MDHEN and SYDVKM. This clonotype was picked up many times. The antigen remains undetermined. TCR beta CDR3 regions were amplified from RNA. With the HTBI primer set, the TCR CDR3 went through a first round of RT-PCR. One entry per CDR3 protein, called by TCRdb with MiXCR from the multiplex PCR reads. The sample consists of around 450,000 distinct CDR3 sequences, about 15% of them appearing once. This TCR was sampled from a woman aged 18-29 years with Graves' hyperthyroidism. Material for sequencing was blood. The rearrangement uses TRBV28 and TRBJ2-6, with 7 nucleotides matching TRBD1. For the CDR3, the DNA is TGTGCCAGCAGCCCAGTAAGGGGGCGAGAGGGAACTGGGGCCAACGTCCTGACTTTC. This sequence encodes CASSPVRGREGTGANVLTF.